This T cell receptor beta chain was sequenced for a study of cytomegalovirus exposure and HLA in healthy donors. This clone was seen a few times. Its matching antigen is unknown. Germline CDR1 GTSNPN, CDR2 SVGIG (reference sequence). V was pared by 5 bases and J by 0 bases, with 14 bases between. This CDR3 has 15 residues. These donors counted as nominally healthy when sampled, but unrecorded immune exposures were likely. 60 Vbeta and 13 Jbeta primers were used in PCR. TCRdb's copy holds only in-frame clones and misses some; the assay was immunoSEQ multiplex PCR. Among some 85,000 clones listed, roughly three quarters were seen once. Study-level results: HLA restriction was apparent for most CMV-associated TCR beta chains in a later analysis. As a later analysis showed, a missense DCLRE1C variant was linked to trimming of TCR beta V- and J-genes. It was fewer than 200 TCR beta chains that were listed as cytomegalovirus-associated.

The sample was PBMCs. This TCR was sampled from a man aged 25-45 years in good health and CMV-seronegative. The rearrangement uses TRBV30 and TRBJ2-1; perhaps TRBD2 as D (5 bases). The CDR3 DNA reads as TGTGCCTGGTGGCAGAGCGGTAGCTCCTACAATGAGCAGTTCTTC. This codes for CAWWQSGSSYNEQFF.